Below, one TCR beta chain is given with its context. What antigen it recognizes has not been identified. No much larger clonotype is one base removed from it; base qualities were not supplied. This entry comes from a study of blood T cell repertoires in COVID-19 (dated by TCRdb to the early 2020s). In the study overall: Samples covering the acute and convalescent phases of COVID-19 were provided by collaborators in the United States, Italy and Spain. The material from the prospective study consisted of cDNA or gDNA derived from T cells, B-cell-depleted T cells, or PBMCs. Deeply sampled blood TCRbeta repertoires from subjects exposed to, actively infected with, or recovered from COVID-19 were included in the dataset. The repertoires were made available in a free public database intended to serve as a resource for research on the immune response to SARS-CoV-2. Samples came from the ongoing ImmuneRACE study (first 160 participants) plus 1,254 subjects from 6 global collaborators. Sample metadata almost always included a de-identified subject ID, COVID-19 status, age in years and sex. Where HLA class I and class II types were available, the types were taken from metadata supplied by the sample provider, not from assay-based typing.

TCRbeta CDR3 regions were amplified from genomic DNA by means of the immunoSEQ Assay, a bias-controlled multiplex PCR. Concerning the study's data processing: The number of nucleated cells in each sample was estimated from the amplification of reference gene primers within the assay. To quantify the absolute abundance of each unique TCRbeta CDR3 rearrangement, sequence reads were collapsed and filtered. Productive Simpson clonality was computed per sample as the square root of Simpson's diversity index over productive rearrangements. TCRdb retrieved this table from immuneACCESS and kept in-frame rearrangements only. Not all clones are present; in checked studies, unresolved V genes account for under half, and no reason is known for the remainder. V, J and clone size are taken as reported in that table, and D and trimming were inferred from the DNA itself. The sample has some 150,000 clones on record, about 83% of them singletons. Of the sample, more than 3.5% falls within the top ten clones.

The collaborating institutions used their own protocols to collect whole blood in K2EDTA tubes. For TCRbeta analysis, collaborators shipped samples in one of three forms: frozen whole blood, isolated PBMCs, or DNA extracted from either of those sample types. The full study reports these points: The amount of clinical and demographic metadata varied by source and participant and was provided uncurated.

As encoded in the germline V gene (reference sequence), CDR1 is GTSNPN while CDR2 is SVGIG. The CDR3 sequence holds 14 residues, the cysteine and phenylalanine included. The only DNA kept is the CDR3, 42 bases in frame from the first base. V loses 1 base, J loses 0 bases, and the germline ends lie 7 bases apart. The chain couples TRBV30 to TRBJ1-5, with the D gene not confidently named. Sequenced sample: peripheral blood. The source of this sequence is a woman between 40 and 55 years old with acute or convalescent COVID-19. The encoded CDR3 is CAWSDSNSNQPQHF. The bases read TGTGCCTGGAGTGATTCAAATAGCAATCAGCCCCAGCATTTT.